The present T cell receptor beta chain was sequenced within a study of shared clonotypes between healthy human individuals. Naive CD8 isolation took CD45RO-negative cells positively selected for CCR7 and excluded terminally differentiated effector memory CD45RA+ cells. Using immunoSEQ multiplex PCR, the repertoire was profiled, and TCRdb retains in-frame clones only, with some absent. The sample consists of about 2 million clones, about 95% of them appearing once. CDR3 length: 16 amino acids. V was cut by 0 bases and J by 5 bases, with 14 bases left in between. Germline V lookup: CDR1 MNHEY, CDR2 SVGAGI. With respect to this clone: Additional DNA sequences in this sample encode the identical CDR3.

Material: naive CD8+ T cells sorted from blood. The gene calls are TRBV6-5 and TRBJ2-1; TRBD2 might be the D (6 bases). The clonotype originates from a man aged 18 to 30 in good health. CDR3 sequence reads: CASSYSTGERHNEQFF. As DNA, the CDR3 is TGTGCCAGCAGTTACTCGACGGGGGAGCGGCACAATGAGCAGTTCTTC.